This T cell receptor (beta chain) stems from a study of T cells after yellow fever vaccination. Study details: The fractions with low cell numbers were processed using SMART-Seq v4 Ultra Low Input.

General study findings and limits: Repertoires obtained by FACS sorting could include abundant clonotypes that entered as contaminants from the bulk population.

Universal primer sites and UMIs were introduced during 5'RACE template-switching synthesis of TCR cDNA. Each CDR3 protein is one row after TCRdb ran MiXCR on the 5' RACE reads. The sample shows more than 35,000 distinct CDR3 sequences, roughly 7% of them seen only once. This clonotype was observed at least ten times. The clonotype comes from a man aged 30-40 years who received the YFV17D yellow fever vaccine. The specimen comprised CD8+ T cells not binding an NS4B(214-222) dextramer, sorted from PBMCs, sampled 45 days after the yellow fever booster vaccination.

CDR3 loop: CSALDVNTGELFF. The CDR3 DNA follows: TGCAGTGCCCTAGATGTGAACACCGGGGAGCTGTTTTTT. The rearrangement links TRBV20-1 to TRBJ2-2; D not certain. This CDR3 spans 13 amino acids. The germline V and J ends were trimmed by 6 bases and 1 base, with 9 bases remaining between them. Looked up from germline, CDR1 is DFQATT and CDR2 is SNEGSKA (reference sequence).